These T cell receptor beta chains were read from a single sample in a study of cytomegalovirus exposure and HLA in healthy donors. Libraries were prepared by immunoSEQ multiplex PCR; TCRdb keeps only in-frame clonotypes and omits some of them. The data show over 200,000 clones, with roughly 85% seen just once and roughly 5.7% held by the top ten. The sequenced material came from PBMCs. The receptors shown here come from a woman between 18 and 29 years old in good health and CMV-seronegative. Both conserved end residues are part of each CDR3. A D gene is named only where the DNA matches it firmly. Part of the rows lack a size; the others show once, few, many or a class for expanded clones.

j_call v_call d_call clone_size cdr3_aa cdr3_nt
TRBJ1-1 TRBV9 TRBD1 . CASSVGPGQIKEAFF TGTGCCAGCAGCGTAGGGCCGGGACAGATTAAAGAAGCTTTCTTT
TRBJ1-2 TRBV29-1 . . CSVERWNRNGYTF TGCAGCGTTGAAAGGTGGAATCGGAATGGCTACACCTTC
TRBJ1-2 TRBV11-2 . few CASSQGDYGYTF TGTGCCAGCAGCCAGGGCGACTATGGCTACACCTTC
TRBJ1-4 TRBV28 . . CASSPPRGSPNEKLFF TGTGCCAGCAGCCCACCCCGGGGGAGCCCTAATGAAAAACTGTTTTTT
TRBJ1-1 TRBV19 TRBD1 . CASSNPGQGWNTEAFF TGTGCCAGTAGTAATCCGGGACAGGGGTGGAACACTGAAGCTTTCTTT
TRBJ1-2 TRBV5-6 . . CASSLVGGDYGYTF TGTGCCAGCAGCTTGGTTGGGGGGGACTATGGCTACACCTTC
TRBJ2-3 TRBV4-1 . once CASSQVRSRGTDTQYF TGCGCCAGCAGCCAAGTAAGGTCCCGGGGCACAGATACGCAGTATTTT
TRBJ2-7 TRBV18 TRBD2 . CASSPPSGVYEQYF TGTGCCAGCTCACCACCTAGCGGGGTGTACGAGCAGTACTTC
TRBJ2-7 TRBV6-5 . . CASSYSIGRGSYEQYF TGTGCCAGCAGTTACTCGATCGGCCGAGGGTCCTACGAGCAGTACTTC
TRBJ2-2 TRBV27 . . CASRGTSAGELFF TGTGCCAGCAGGGGAACTTCCGCCGGGGAGCTGTTTTTT
TRBJ2-5 TRBV6-5 . . CASRLSLQETQYF TGTGCCAGCAGACTGTCCCTCCAAGAGACCCAGTACTTC
TRBJ2-1 TRBV5-1 . few CASSYVGDDNEQFF TGCGCCAGCAGCTACGTAGGGGACGACAATGAGCAGTTCTTC
TRBJ1-5 TRBV30 . . CAWSVRGNQPQHF TGTGCCTGGAGTGTACGAGGGAATCAGCCCCAGCATTTT
TRBJ2-7 TRBV30 TRBD1 few CAWSIRTGVDEQYF TGTGCCTGGAGTATCAGGACAGGTGTGGACGAGCAGTACTTC
TRBJ2-4 TRBV29-1 . . CSVEEERVNYF TGCAGCGTTGAAGAGGAGCGTGTCAATTACTTC
TRBJ2-7 TRBV18 . once CASSLDSGVGEQYF TGTGCCAGCTCACTGGACTCGGGTGTGGGGGAGCAGTACTTC
TRBJ1-3 TRBV5-1 . . CASSLGADGNTIYF TGCGCCAGCAGCCTCGGGGCCGATGGAAACACCATATATTTT
TRBJ2-7 TRBV6-5 . . CASRNPLTGFEQYF TGTGCCAGCCGCAACCCCCTGACGGGGTTCGAGCAGTACTTC
TRBJ1-2 TRBV5-1 . few CASSFDSYGYTF TGCGCCAGCAGCTTTGACAGCTATGGCTACACCTTC
TRBJ2-2 TRBV5-1 . . CASRSGQPGELFF TGCGCCAGCAGATCCGGACAGCCCGGGGAGCTGTTTTTT
TRBJ1-5 TRBV5-1 . . CASSLEGNNQPQHF TGCGCCAGCAGCTTGGAGGGAAACAATCAGCCCCAGCATTTT
TRBJ1-1 TRBV2 TRBD1 . CAGGTGGNTEAFF TGTGCCGGAGGGACAGGGGGAAACACTGAAGCTTTCTTT
TRBJ1-1 TRBV5-4 TRBD1 . CASSAGGTVNTEAFF TGTGCCAGCAGCGCGGGCGGGACAGTAAACACTGAAGCTTTCTTT
TRBJ2-7 TRBV6-1 TRBD1 . CASSEVTWTGGFDEQYF TGTGCCAGCAGTGAAGTTACATGGACAGGGGGTTTCGACGAGCAGTACTTC
TRBJ1-3 TRBV11-3 . . CASSLEAGNTIYF TGTGCCAGCAGCTTAGAGGCTGGAAACACCATATATTTT
TRBJ1-1 TRBV25-1 . . CASRGGSEAFF TGTGCCAGCAGGGGGGGGTCAGAAGCTTTCTTT
TRBJ1-3 TRBV6-1 . . CASSPGVISGNTIYF TGTGCCAGCAGTCCAGGGGTGATCTCTGGAAACACCATATATTTT
TRBJ2-7 TRBV7-2 TRBD2 few CASSGTSGRGPYEQYF TGTGCCAGCAGCGGGACTAGCGGGAGAGGCCCTTACGAGCAGTACTTC
TRBJ1-1 TRBV15 . . CATSSQQVNTEAFF TGTGCCACCAGCAGCCAACAGGTTAACACTGAAGCTTTCTTT
TRBJ2-3 TRBV27 . . CASSSEGPTDTQYF TGTGCCAGCAGTTCGGAAGGGCCCACAGATACGCAGTATTTT
TRBJ1-2 TRBV30 . . CAWFVEEGYGYTF TGTGCCTGGTTCGTGGAGGAAGGGTATGGCTACACCTTC
TRBJ1-1 TRBV5-6 TRBD1 . CATQGAMNTEAFF TGTGCCACCCAGGGGGCGATGAACACTGAAGCTTTCTTT
TRBJ1-3 TRBV30 . . CAWGTGRAGNTIYF TGTGCCTGGGGCACAGGGCGCGCTGGAAACACCATATATTTT
TRBJ2-7 TRBV19 . few CASSPRTGVAYEQYF TGTGCCAGTAGTCCACGGACGGGGGTTGCCTACGAGCAGTACTTC
TRBJ1-5 TRBV11-1 TRBD1 few CASSPTGINQPQHF TGTGCCAGCAGCCCGACAGGGATAAATCAGCCCCAGCATTTT
TRBJ2-1 TRBV27 TRBD1 once CASSLRDRAYNEQFF TGTGCCAGCAGTCTCCGGGACAGGGCCTACAATGAGCAGTTCTTC
TRBJ2-7 TRBV9 . . CASSVADWSYEQYF TGTGCCAGCAGCGTAGCTGACTGGTCGTACGAGCAGTACTTC